This paragraph reports one T cell receptor (beta chain). What it binds is unknown. There were likely unrecorded immune exposures, though donors were nominally healthy when sampled. These data come from a study of cytomegalovirus exposure and HLA in healthy donors. Germline V lookup: CDR1 SGHAT, CDR2 FQNNGV. V lost 5 bases to trimming and J lost 8 bases, with 18 bases between them. The CDR3 has 14 amino acids. The PCR was carried out with 60 Vbeta primers and 13 Jbeta primers. Assay used: immunoSEQ multiplex PCR; TCRdb lists only in-frame clones, some missing. The sample yields 150,000 or so clones, just over 70% seen once. Notes on the study in general: Exclusion as indistinguishable affected some V segments, including TRBV6-2 and TRBV6-3. Sequence variants that were highly shared formed a cluster that was likely a sequencing artifact. Analysis performed later found about 17,000 TCR beta sequences associated with HLA alleles at 0.05 false discovery rate.

The chain recombines TRBV11-2 with TRBJ1-2, with D hard to call. The sequenced sample was PBMCs. The source of this sequence is a human donor in good health. CDR3 bases: TGTGCCAGCAGCCCAAGCTTCGCGGGCGCAGGCTACACCTTC. Protein: CASSPSFAGAGYTF.